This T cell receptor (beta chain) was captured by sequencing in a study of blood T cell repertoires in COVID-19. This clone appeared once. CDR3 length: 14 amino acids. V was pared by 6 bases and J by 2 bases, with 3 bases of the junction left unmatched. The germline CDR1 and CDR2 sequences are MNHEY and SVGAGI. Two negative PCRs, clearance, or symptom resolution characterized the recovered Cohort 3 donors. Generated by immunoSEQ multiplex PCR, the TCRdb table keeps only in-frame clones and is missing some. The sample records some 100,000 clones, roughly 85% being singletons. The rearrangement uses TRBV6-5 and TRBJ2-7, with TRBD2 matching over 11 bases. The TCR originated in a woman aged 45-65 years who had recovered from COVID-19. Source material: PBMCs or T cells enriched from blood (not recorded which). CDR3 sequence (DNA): TGTGCCAGCAGGGGACTAGCGGATACCTACGAGCAGTACTTC. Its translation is CASRGLADTYEQYF.